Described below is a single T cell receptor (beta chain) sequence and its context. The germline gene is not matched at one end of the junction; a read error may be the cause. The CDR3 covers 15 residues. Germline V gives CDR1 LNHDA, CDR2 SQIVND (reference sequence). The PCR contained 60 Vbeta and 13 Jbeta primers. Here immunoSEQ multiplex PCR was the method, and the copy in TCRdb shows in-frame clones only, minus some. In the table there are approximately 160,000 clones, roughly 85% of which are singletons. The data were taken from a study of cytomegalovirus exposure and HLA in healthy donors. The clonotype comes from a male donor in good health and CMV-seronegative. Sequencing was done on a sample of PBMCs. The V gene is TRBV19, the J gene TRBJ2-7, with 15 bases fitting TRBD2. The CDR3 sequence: CTSRRTSGGAKEQYF. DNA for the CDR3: TGTACCAGTAGGCGGACTAGCGGGGGGGCGAAGGAGCAGTACTTC.